Given below is one T cell receptor (beta chain) in context. This CDR3 is 15 amino acids long. Germline-derived CDR1 and CDR2 are KGHSH and LQKENI. The junction had 4 bases not matched to a gene; V was cut back by 3 bases and J by 6 bases. The entry originates in a study of blood T cell repertoires in COVID-19. The wider study: T cells, B-cell-depleted T cells, or PBMCs provided the cDNA or gDNA that served as material.

In the original workflow: Amplifying reference gene primers gave estimates of nucleated cell counts. Profiled with immunoSEQ multiplex PCR; TCRdb holds only in-frame clones, not every one. The V and J calls and clone size come from that table; D and trimming were worked out from the DNA. Found here are about 250,000 clones, about 82% of them singletons; the top ten hold around 6.4%. The gene calls are TRBV18 and TRBJ1-5, with 11 bases identical to TRBD1. The sample consisted of peripheral blood. The TCR sequence derives from a woman aged 60 to 75 with active or convalescent COVID-19. CDR3 bases: TGTGCCAGCTCACCCGGACAGGGGGCGAGTCAGCCCCAGCATTTT. This codes for CASSPGQGASQPQHF.